This T cell receptor beta chain was identified in a study of shared T cell receptors in the human thymus. CDR1 is GTSNPN and CDR2 is SVGIG in the germline V gene (reference sequence). CDR3 length equals 14 residues. The V and J ends lost 2 bases and 4 bases respectively, with 14 bases between them. This clone was found once. Sequencing used immunoSEQ multiplex PCR; TCRdb keeps in-frame clones, though not all of them. This sample carries a few hundred thousand clones, more than 85% of them seen once, and the ten largest clones take roughly 0.02%. The V and J genes are TRBV30 and TRBJ1-2, with D possibly TRBD1 on 5 matching bases. This clonotype was obtained from a human donor. The sample was thymocytes. In DNA, the CDR3 is TGTGCCTGGAGTAGAGAGTTCAGGGTCTATGGCTACACCTTC. Its translation is CAWSREFRVYGYTF.